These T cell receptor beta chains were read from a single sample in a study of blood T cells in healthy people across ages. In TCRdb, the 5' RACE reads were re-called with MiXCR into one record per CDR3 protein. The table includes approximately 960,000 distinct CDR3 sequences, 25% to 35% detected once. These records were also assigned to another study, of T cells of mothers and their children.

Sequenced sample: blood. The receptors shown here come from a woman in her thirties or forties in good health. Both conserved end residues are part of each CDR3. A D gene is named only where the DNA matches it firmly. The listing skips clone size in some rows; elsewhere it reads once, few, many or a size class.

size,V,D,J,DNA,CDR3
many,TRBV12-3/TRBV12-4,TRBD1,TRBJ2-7,TGTGCCAGCAGCTATACCACAGGGGGGTTACCCTACGAGCAGTACTTC,CASSYTTGGLPYEQYF
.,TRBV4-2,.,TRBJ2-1,TGTGCCAGCAGCCAAGCCGTCGGGGGCTCCTACAATGAGCAGTTCTTC,CASSQAVGGSYNEQFF
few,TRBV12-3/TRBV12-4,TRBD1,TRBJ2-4,TGTGCCAGCAGTTTAGACAGGGGGAACTACAATGAGCAGTACTTC,CASSLDRGNYNEQYF
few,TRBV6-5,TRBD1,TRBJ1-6,TGTGCCAGCAGTCCCGGGACAGAGTATAATTCACCCCTCCACTTT,CASSPGTEYNSPLHF
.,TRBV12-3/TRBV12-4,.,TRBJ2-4,TGTGCCGGCAGTTTCGGAGCACCCCCCATCCGCTTTCAGTACTTC,CAGSFGAPPIRFQYF
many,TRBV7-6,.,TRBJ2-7,TGTGCCAGCAGCCTTCCTCTGGCCGAGCAGTACTTC,CASSLPLAEQYF
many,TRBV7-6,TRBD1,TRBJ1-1,TGTGCCAGCAGCTTAGAGGGGGCGCGAACTGAAGCTTTCTTT,CASSLEGARTEAFF
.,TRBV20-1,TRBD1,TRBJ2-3,TGCAGTGCTGACGGGACAGTCCTCACAGATGCGCAGTATTTT,CSADGTVLTDAQYF
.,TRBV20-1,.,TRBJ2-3,TGCAGTGCTAGGGTCGTCACAACTAGCACAGATACGCAGTATTTT,CSARVVTTSTDTQYF
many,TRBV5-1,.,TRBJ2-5,TGCGCCAGCAGTTCGACAGGAGACCTCCGGGAGACCCAGTACTTC,CASSSTGDLRETQYF
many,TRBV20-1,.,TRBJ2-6,TGCAGTGCTAGAGATGAAATCCCCCGAGGCCCCCTTTCTGGGGCCAACGTCCTGACTTTC,CSARDEIPRGPLSGANVLTF
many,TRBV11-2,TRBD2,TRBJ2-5,TGTGCCAGCAGCTGGCTGACTAGCGGGGGGTTGGAGACCCAGTACTTC,CASSWLTSGGLETQYF
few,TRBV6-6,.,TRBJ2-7,TGTGCCAGCAGTTACTCGGTAGGGGACGAGCAGTACTTC,CASSYSVGDEQYF
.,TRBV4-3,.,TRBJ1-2,TGCGCCAGCAGCCAAGATCGGAGGGGAGCTGGCTACACCTTC,CASSQDRRGAGYTF
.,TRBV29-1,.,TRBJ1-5,TGCAGCGTTGTGGCCCAGGGCAATCAGCCCCAGCATTTT,CSVVAQGNQPQHF
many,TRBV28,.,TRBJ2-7,TGTGCCAGCAGTTTCCGGCCGAAAACCTACGAGCAGTACTTC,CASSFRPKTYEQYF
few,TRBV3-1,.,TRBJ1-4,TGTGCCAGCAGGTTTGGACAGCCTAATGAAAAACTGTTTTTT,CASRFGQPNEKLFF
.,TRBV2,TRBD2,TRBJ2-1,TGTGCCAGCAGCCCTGTGCTAGCGGGGTACGATGAGCAGTTCTTC,CASSPVLAGYDEQFF
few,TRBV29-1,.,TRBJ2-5,TGCAGCGTTGATGAGGGTACCTACGGGCAGTACTTC,CSVDEGTYGQYF
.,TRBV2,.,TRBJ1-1,TGTGCCAGCAGTGAGACCTTTCCTTACACTGAAGCTTTCTTT,CASSETFPYTEAFF
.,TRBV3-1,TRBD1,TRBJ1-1,TGTGCCAGCAGCCGCGCAGGGGGGCTGGCTGAAGCTTTCTTT,CASSRAGGLAEAFF
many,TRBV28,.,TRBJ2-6,TGTGCCAGCAGTTTCCCCTTCACCTCTGGGGCCAACGTCCTGACTTTC,CASSFPFTSGANVLTF
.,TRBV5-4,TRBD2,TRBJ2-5,TGTGCCAGCAGCTTCCCGGGACTAGAAGAGACCCAGTACTTC,CASSFPGLEETQYF
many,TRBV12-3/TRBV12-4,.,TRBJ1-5,TGTGCCAGCAGCCCCCGGGGGGATAGCAATCAGCCCCAGCATTTT,CASSPRGDSNQPQHF
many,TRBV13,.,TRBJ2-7,TGTGCCAGCAGCTTAGGGAGGACAGTCTCCTACGAGCAGTACTTC,CASSLGRTVSYEQYF
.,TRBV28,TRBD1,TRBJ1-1,TGTGCCAGCAGTTTAGGAGGGCAGGGGGGCATGAACACTGAAGCTTTCTTT,CASSLGGQGGMNTEAFF
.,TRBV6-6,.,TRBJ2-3,TGTGCCAGCAGTGACCCCGGGGTAAGGACAGATACGCAGTATTTT,CASSDPGVRTDTQYF
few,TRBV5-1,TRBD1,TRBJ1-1,TGCGCCAGCAGCTGGCTGACAGGGGTGAACACTGAAGCTTTCTTT,CASSWLTGVNTEAFF
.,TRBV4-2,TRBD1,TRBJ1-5,TGTGCCAGCAGCCAAGACTCCAGGGGGGGACAGCCCCAGCATTTT,CASSQDSRGGQPQHF
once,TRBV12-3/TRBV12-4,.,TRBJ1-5,TGTGCCAGCAGCCTCCTGGGACACCAGGGGAGGGCCCAGCATTTT,CASSLLGHQGRAQHF
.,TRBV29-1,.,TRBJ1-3,TGCAGCGTTGAAGTAACTACCGAAAACACCATATATTTT,CSVEVTTENTIYF
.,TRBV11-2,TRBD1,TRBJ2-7,TGTGCCAGGAGTTCCGACAGGGGAGGCTCCTACGAGCAGTACTTC,CARSSDRGGSYEQYF
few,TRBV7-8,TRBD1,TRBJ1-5,TGTGCCAGCAGCAAACAGGGGAACAATCAGCCCCAGCATTTT,CASSKQGNNQPQHF
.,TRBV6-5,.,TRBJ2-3,TGTGCCAGCAGGACTTCACTAGCCCGCGGCACAGATACGCAGTATTTT,CASRTSLARGTDTQYF
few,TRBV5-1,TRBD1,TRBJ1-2,TGCGCCAGCAGCTTGGATCAGGGGGCGACTCGTGGCTACACCTTC,CASSLDQGATRGYTF
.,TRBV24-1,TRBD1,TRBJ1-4,TGTGCCACCAGTGATGCGGGACAGGGGGCCCTTGGGGAAAAACTGTTTTTT,CATSDAGQGALGEKLFF
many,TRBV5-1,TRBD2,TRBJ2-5,TGCGCCAGCAGCTTGCAACCGGCGACTAGCGCTCCTCGGACCCAGTACTTC,CASSLQPATSAPRTQYF
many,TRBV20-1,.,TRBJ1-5,TGCAGTGCCCAAGACCGACTGATAGAGCCCCAGCATTTT,CSAQDRLIEPQHF
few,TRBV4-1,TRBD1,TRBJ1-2,TGCGCCAGCAGCCGACAGGGGGCCGGGGGCTACACCTTC,CASSRQGAGGYTF
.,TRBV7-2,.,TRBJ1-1,TGTGCCAGCAGAGGGGAACGGGTAGACACTGAAGCTTTCTTT,CASRGERVDTEAFF
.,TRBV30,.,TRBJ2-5,TGTGCCTGGAGCCACGGGTTGGAGCAGTACTTC,CAWSHGLEQYF
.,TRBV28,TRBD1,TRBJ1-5,TGTGCCAGCAGTCCTATTGACAGGGGGTTCAATCAGCCCCAGCATTTT,CASSPIDRGFNQPQHF
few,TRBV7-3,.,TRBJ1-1,TGTGCCAGCAAGTATGGGACGAACACTGAAGCTTTCTTT,CASKYGTNTEAFF
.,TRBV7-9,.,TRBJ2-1,TGTGCCAGCAGCTTAGTACAGGGATATGGTGAGCAGTTCTTC,CASSLVQGYGEQFF
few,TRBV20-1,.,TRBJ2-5,TGCAGTGCTATGCGGGAGACCCAGTACTTC,CSAMRETQYF
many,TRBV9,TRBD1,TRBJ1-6,TGTGCCAGCAGCGTAGGACAGGGAGGTTCACCCCTCCACTTT,CASSVGQGGSPLHF
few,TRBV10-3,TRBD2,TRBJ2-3,TGTGCCATCAGTGAGGCGGGGGGCGGCACGCGCACAGATACGCAGTATTTT,CAISEAGGGTRTDTQYF
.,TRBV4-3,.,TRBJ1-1,TGCGCCAGCAGCCCACAGGACCGAGGAACTGAAGCTTTCTTT,CASSPQDRGTEAFF
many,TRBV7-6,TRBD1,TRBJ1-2,TGTGCCAGCAGCCGGGACAGCCGTAACTATGGCTACACCTTC,CASSRDSRNYGYTF
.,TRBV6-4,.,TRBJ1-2,TGTGCCAGCAGTGACTCTGACCCGTTTAGCCGCGGCAGGGGCTATGGCTACACCTTC,CASSDSDPFSRGRGYGYTF
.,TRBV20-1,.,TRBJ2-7,TGCAGTGCTAGTCAGTCCCGCTACGAGCAGTACTTC,CSASQSRYEQYF
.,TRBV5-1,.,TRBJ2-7,TGCGCCAGCACCACGGGCCCTCGGGCTTACGAGCAGTACTTC,CASTTGPRAYEQYF
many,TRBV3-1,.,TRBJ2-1,TGTGCCAGCAGCCAGGAGCTCGGATCCTACAATGAGCAGTTCTTC,CASSQELGSYNEQFF
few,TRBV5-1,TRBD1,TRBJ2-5,TGCGCCAGCGGGGCAGGGGGAGAGACCCAGTACTTC,CASGAGGETQYF
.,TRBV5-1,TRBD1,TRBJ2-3,TGCGCCAGCAGCGGGACAGGGATTGCCACAGATACGCAGTATTTT,CASSGTGIATDTQYF